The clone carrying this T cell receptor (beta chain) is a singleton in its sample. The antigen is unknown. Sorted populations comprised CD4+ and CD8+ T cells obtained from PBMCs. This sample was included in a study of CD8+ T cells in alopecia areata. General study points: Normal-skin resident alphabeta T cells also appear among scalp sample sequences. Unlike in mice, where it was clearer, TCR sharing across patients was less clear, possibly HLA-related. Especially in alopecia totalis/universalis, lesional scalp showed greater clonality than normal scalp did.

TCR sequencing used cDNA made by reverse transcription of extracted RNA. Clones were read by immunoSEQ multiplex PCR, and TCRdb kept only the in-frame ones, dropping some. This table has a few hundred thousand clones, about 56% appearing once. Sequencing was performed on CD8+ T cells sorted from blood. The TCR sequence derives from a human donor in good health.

The CDR3: CASSGTGWANTEAFF. In DNA, the CDR3 is TGTGCCAGCAGCGGGACAGGGTGGGCGAACACTGAAGCTTTCTTT. The chain is built from TRBV9 and TRBJ1-1, with 8 bases lining up with TRBD1. In germline, CDR1 is SGDLS, CDR2 YYNGEE. With 3 bases clipped from V and 1 base from J, the junction kept 5 bases outside the gene matches. The CDR3 contains 15 residues.